This TCR beta chain was recorded in a study of cytomegalovirus exposure and HLA in healthy donors. Study outcomes and limitations: The later analysis indicated that the majority of CMV-associated TCR beta chains appeared HLA-restricted.

Worth noting for this clone: Its antigen is unidentified.

Looked up from germline, CDR1 is MDHEN and CDR2 is SYDVKM. The germline V and J ends were trimmed by 6 bases and 3 bases, with 3 bases remaining between them. The CDR3 runs 10 residues. These donors, healthy bone marrow donors, were studied. 13 Jbeta primers and 60 Vbeta primers were used for the PCR. Repertoires were generated with immunoSEQ multiplex PCR, while TCRdb's copy carries only in-frame clones and drops some. The table shows 100,000 or so clones, with 79% occurring only once. The source material was PBMCs. The chain combines TRBV28 with TRBJ2-7; no clear D. This TCR came from a woman aged 40 to 55 in good health and CMV-seronegative. CDR3 in DNA: TGTGCCAGCAGCGTCTACGAGCAGTACTTC. This gives the protein CASSVYEQYF.